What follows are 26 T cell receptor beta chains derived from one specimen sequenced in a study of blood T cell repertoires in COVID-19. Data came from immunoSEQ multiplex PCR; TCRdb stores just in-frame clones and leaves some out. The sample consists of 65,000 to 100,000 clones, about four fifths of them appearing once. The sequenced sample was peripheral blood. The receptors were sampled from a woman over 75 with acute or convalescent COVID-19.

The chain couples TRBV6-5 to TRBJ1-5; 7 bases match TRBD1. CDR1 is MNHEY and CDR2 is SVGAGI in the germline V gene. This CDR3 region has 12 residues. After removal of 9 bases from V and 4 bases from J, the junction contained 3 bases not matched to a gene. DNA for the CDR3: TGTGCCAGTCGGACAGGTAATCAGCCCCAGCATTTT. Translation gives CASRTGNQPQHF.

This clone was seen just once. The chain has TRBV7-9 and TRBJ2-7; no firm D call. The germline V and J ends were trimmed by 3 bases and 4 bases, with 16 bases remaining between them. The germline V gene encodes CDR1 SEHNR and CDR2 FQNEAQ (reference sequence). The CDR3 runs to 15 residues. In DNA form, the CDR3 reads TGTGCCAGCAGCTTCCTCGCGGCGGAAGAATACGAGCAGTACTTC. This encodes CASSFLAAEEYEQYF.

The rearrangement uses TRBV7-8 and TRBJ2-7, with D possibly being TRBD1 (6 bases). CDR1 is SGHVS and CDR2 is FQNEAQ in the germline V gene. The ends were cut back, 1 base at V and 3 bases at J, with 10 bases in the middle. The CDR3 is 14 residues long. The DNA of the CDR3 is TGTGCCAGCAGCTTAGGGGACAAGAACTACGAGCAGTACTTC. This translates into CASSLGDKNYEQYF.

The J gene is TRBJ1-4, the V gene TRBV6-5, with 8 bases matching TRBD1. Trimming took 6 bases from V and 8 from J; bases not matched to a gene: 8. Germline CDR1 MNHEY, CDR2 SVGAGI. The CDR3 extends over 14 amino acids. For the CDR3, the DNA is TGTGCCAGCAGCTTAGGACAGGGCTGGGAAAAACTGTTTTTT. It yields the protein CASSLGQGWEKLFF.

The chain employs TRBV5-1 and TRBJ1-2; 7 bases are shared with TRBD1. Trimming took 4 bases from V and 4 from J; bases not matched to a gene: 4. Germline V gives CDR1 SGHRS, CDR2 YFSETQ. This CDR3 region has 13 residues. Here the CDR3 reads CASSEGAGYGYTF. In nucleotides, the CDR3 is TGCGCCAGCAGCGAGGGGGCGGGCTATGGCTACACCTTC.

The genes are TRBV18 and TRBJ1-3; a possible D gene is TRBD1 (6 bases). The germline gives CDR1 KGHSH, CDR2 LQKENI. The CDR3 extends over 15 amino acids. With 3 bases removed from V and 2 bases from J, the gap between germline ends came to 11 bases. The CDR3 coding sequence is TGTGCCAGCTCACCTAAGGGGGATCCTGGAAACACCATATATTTT. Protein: CASSPKGDPGNTIYF.

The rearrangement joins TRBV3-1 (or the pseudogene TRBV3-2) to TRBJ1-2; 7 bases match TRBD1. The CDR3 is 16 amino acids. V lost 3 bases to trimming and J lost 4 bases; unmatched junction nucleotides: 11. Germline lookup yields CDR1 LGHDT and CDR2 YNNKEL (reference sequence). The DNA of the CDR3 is TGTGCCAGCAGCCAGGCGGACAGGATTGTTTCCTATGGCTACACCTTC. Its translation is CASSQADRIVSYGYTF.

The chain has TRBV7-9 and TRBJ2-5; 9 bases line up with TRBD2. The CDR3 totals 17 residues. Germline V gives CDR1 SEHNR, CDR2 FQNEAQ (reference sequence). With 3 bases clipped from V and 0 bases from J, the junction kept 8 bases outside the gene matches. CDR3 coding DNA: TGTGCCAGCAGCTTCCTAGGGGCGGGGGGGAACCAAGAGACCCAGTACTTC. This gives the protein CASSFLGAGGNQETQYF.

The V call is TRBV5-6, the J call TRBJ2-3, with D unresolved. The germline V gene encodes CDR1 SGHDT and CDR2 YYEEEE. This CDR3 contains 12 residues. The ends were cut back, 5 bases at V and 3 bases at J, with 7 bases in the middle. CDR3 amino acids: CASRFLTDTQYF. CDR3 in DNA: TGTGCCAGCAGATTTCTGACAGATACGCAGTATTTT.

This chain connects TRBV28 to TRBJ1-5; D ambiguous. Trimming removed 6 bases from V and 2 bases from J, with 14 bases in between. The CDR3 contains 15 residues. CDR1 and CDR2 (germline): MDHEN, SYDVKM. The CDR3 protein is CASSGTQVGNQPQHF. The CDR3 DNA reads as TGTGCCAGCAGCGGTACGCAGGTGGGCAATCAGCCCCAGCATTTT.

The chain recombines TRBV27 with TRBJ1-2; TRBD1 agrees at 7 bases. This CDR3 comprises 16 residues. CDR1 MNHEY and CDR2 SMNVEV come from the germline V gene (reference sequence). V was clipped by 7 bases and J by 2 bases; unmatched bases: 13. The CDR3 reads CASTPTLDRPNYGYTF. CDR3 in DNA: TGTGCCAGCACCCCCACCTTGGACAGGCCGAACTATGGCTACACCTTC.

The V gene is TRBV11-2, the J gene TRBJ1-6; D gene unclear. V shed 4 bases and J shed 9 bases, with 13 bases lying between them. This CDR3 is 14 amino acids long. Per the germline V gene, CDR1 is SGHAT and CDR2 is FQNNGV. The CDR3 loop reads CASSSPFRGSPLHF. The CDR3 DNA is TGTGCCAGCAGCTCCCCCTTTAGAGGTTCACCCCTCCACTTT.

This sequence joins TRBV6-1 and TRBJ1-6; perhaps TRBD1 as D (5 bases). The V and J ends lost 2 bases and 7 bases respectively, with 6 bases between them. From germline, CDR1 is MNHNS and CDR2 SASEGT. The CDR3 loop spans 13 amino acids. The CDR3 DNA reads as TGTGCCAGCAGTGAAAAGGGGAATTCACCCCTCCACTTT. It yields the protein CASSEKGNSPLHF.

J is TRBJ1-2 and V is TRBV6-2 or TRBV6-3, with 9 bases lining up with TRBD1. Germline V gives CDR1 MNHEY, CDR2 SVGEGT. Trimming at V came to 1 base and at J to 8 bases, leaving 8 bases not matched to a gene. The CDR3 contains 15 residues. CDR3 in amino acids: CASSYWTGEISGYTF. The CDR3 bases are TGTGCCAGCAGTTACTGGACAGGGGAAATTAGCGGCTACACCTTC.

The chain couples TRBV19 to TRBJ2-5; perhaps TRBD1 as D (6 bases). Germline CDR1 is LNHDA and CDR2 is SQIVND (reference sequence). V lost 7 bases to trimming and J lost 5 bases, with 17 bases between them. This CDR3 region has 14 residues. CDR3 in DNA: TGTGCCAGTAAAGCAAAAAGTCAGGGGGAGACCCAGTACTTC. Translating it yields CASKAKSQGETQYF.

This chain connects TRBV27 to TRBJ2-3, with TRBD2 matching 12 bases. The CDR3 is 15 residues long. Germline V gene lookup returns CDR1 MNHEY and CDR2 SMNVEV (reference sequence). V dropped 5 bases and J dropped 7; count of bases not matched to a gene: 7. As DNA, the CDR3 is TGTGCCAGCAGTCTAGCGGGGGGGCAACTATATACGCAGTATTTT. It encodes CASSLAGGQLYTQYF.

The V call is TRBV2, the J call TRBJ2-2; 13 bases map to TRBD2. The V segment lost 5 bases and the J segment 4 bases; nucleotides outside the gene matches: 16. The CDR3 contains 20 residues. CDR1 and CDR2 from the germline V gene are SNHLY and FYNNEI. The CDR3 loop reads CASSLNGLAGVNSGTGELFF. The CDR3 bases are TGTGCCAGCAGTCTAAACGGACTAGCGGGGGTCAATTCGGGCACCGGGGAGCTGTTTTTT.

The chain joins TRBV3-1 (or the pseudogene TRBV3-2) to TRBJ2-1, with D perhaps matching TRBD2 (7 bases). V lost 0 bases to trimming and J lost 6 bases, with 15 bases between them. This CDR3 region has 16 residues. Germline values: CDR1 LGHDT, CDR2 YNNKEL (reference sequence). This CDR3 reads CASSQEGRGSRNEQFF. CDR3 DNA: TGTGCCAGCAGCCAAGAGGGGAGGGGGTCGCGCAATGAGCAGTTCTTC.

CDR3 region: CASSTGTGDEGEQFF. The DNA of the CDR3 is TGTGCCAGCAGTACCGGGACAGGGGATGAGGGTGAGCAGTTCTTC. The chain combines TRBV6-5 with TRBJ2-1; 10 bases are a match to TRBD1. The CDR3 runs to 15 residues. Germline values: CDR1 MNHEY, CDR2 SVGAGI. The V and J ends lost 5 bases and 9 bases, in that order; junction bases with no gene match: 10.

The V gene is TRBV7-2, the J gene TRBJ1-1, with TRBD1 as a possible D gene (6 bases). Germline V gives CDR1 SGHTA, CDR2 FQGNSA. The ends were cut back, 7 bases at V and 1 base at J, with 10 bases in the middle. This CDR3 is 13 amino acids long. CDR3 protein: CASNTDRNTEAFF. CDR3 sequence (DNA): TGTGCCAGCAACACGGACAGGAACACTGAAGCTTTCTTT.

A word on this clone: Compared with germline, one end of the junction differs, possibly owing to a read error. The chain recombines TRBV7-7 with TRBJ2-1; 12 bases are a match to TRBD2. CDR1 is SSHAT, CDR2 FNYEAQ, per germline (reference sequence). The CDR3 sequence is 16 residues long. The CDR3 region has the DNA TGTGCTAGCAGCTTACTAGCGGGGGGTCCCTACAATGAGCAGTTCTTC. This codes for CASSLLAGGPYNEQFF.

The CDR3 coding sequence is TGTGCCAGCAGCACTAGCGGGGGAAGCAATGAGCAGTTCTTC. Translated: CASSTSGGSNEQFF. J is TRBJ2-1 and V is TRBV3-1 (or the pseudogene TRBV3-2), with 11 bases that match TRBD2. The V gene's germline CDR1 is LGHDT and CDR2 YNNKEL (reference sequence). This CDR3 is 14 amino acids long. V gave up 5 bases and J gave up 6 bases; unmatched junction bases: 3.

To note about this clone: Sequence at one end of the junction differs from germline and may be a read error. The CDR3 sequence: CASSPGRLADYGHTF. For the CDR3, the DNA is TGTGCCAGTAGCCCAGGACGGCTCGCAGACTATGGCCACACCTTC. This chain links TRBV19 with TRBJ1-2; D gene unclear. Germline values: CDR1 LNHDA, CDR2 SQIVND (reference sequence). This CDR3 has 15 residues.

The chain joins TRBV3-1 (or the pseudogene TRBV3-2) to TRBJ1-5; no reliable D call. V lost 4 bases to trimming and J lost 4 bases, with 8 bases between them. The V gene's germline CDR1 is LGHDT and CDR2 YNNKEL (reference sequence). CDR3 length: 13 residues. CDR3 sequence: CASSPDTNQPQHF. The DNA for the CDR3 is TGTGCCAGCAGCCCTGACACGAATCAGCCCCAGCATTTT.

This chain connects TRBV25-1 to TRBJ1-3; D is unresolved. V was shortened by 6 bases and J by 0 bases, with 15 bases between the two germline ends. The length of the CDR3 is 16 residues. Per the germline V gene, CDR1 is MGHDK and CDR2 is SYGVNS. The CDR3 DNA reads TGTGCCAGCAGCGGGGTAACAAGGAGCTCTGGAAACACCATATATTTT. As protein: CASSGVTRSSGNTIYF.

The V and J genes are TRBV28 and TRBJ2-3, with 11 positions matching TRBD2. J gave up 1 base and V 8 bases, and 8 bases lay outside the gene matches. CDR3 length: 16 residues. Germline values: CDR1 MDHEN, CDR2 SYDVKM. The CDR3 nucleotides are TGTGCCAGCGAGCTAGCGGGGGGACGGGGCACAGATACGCAGTATTTT. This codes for CASELAGGRGTDTQYF.